By proportion, the clone carrying this T cell receptor beta chain is medium-sized (0.01 to 0.1%). Its antigen is as yet unknown. CDR3 length: 14 residues. With 3 bases clipped from V and 8 bases from J, the junction kept 7 bases outside the gene matches. TRBV12-4/TRBJ1-2 clonotypes were amplified with adaptor-ligated barcode primers. TCRdb fed the multiplex PCR reads into MiXCR, producing one record per CDR3 protein. This table holds a few thousand distinct CDR3 sequences, approximately 18% found once. Study-wide points: Greatest tumor Treg TCR overlap was with tumor naive CD4+ cells. Around an eighth of tumor Treg sequences matched naive CD4+ cells. Tumor memory CD4+ T cell TCR gene usage was found to cluster with blood and lymph node memory CD4+ cells and with lymph node naive CD4+ cells.

Cells sorted as Tregs were CD4+, CD25+ and CD127-/low. The genes are TRBV12-3 or TRBV12-4 and TRBJ1-2; 9 bases line up with TRBD1. The specimen sequenced was Tregs sorted from blood. The receptor was derived from a female donor with breast cancer. This chain's CDR3 is CASSFPGTGIGYTF. The CDR3 bases are TGTGCCAGCAGTTTCCCGGGGACAGGGATCGGCTACACCTTC.